The T cell receptor beta chain described here comes from a study of naive and memory T cell subsets. Alpha and beta libraries were amplified separately from the second PCR onward. General study findings and limits: The power law exponent of TCR abundance differed between naive and memory cells. From naive to CM, EM and EMRA, diversity decreased and Gini increased. TCR counts from RNA may reflect activation-linked expression changes.

V lost 0 bases, J lost 10 bases, and 7 bases lay in between. Germline loops: CDR1 DFQATT, CDR2 SNEGSKA (reference sequence). The CDR3 has 12 residues. An equimolar mix of two oligonucleotides served as the beta constant-region primer for TRBC1 and TRBC2. Four rounds of PCR amplified the ligated cDNA using nested alpha and beta constant-region primers plus SP2. TCRdb reprocessed the UMI-ligation and nested PCR reads via MiXCR and lists one record per CDR3 protein. The repertoire holds 8,500 to 10,000 distinct CDR3 sequences, with around 5.6% as singletons. Many counts were recorded for this clonotype. The antigen is unknown.

This clonotype was obtained from a human donor in good health. Sequenced: CD4+ TEMRA cells from blood. Subset denoted: effector memory re-expressing CD45RA, CD45RA+ CD27-. The rearrangement links TRBV20-1 to TRBJ1-6; perhaps TRBD1 as D (5 bases). The CDR3 DNA reads as TGCAGTGCTAGAGACCGGGACTCACCCCTCCACTTT. The encoded protein is CSARDRDSPLHF.